Listed below are T cell receptor beta chains from one sample, sequenced in a study of cytomegalovirus exposure and HLA in healthy donors. Method: immunoSEQ multiplex PCR; TCRdb's copy keeps in-frame clones and lacks some. Among some 160,000 clones listed, approximately 85% were seen once. Sequences were obtained from PBMCs. These receptor sequences come from a man aged 25 to 40 in good health and CMV-seropositive. CDR3s include the opening cysteine and the closing phenylalanine or tryptophan. D genes are given only for firm matches. Where a row states a size, it is once, few, many or the class of an expanded clone; other rows omit it.

TRBV9	TRBJ2-2	TRBD1	-	TGTGCCAGCAGCGCGACACAGGGGTTCGGCACCGGGGAGCTGTTTTTT	CASSATQGFGTGELFF
TRBV4-3	TRBJ2-7	-	-	TGCGCCAGCAGCCAAGATTGGGGCGGGGAATCCTACGAGCAGTACTTC	CASSQDWGGESYEQYF
TRBV5-5	TRBJ1-1	-	-	TGTGCCAGCAGCTTTTCTCCCTTAGTTACGGCTGAAGCTTTCTTT	CASSFSPLVTAEAFF
TRBV6-5	TRBJ1-1	-	-	TGTGCCAGCAGCCCCGGACAGATGAACACTGAAGCTTTCTTT	CASSPGQMNTEAFF
TRBV29-1	TRBJ2-1	-	-	TGCAGCGTTGAAGGCCTTACTTTATACAATGAGCAGTTCTTC	CSVEGLTLYNEQFF
TRBV5-6	TRBJ2-7	-	few	TGTGCCAGCAGCTGGAGGTACGAGCAGTACTTC	CASSWRYEQYF
TRBV7-9	TRBJ2-4	TRBD1	-	TGTGCCAGCAGCCTAGACCGGGACAGGGCCAAAAACATTCAGTACTTC	CASSLDRDRAKNIQYF
TRBV11-1	TRBJ2-1	TRBD2	-	TGTGCCAGCAGCCCGCGACTAGCGGATAGTGGCAATGAGCAGTTCTTC	CASSPRLADSGNEQFF
TRBV28	TRBJ1-5	-	-	TGTGCCACTGCCGGGGGGCAGAGCAATCAGCCCCAGCATTTT	CATAGGQSNQPQHF
TRBV6-5	TRBJ2-1	TRBD1	-	TGTGCCAGCAGACGCGACAGGGGAATAAATGAGCAGTTCTTC	CASRRDRGINEQFF
TRBV6-5	TRBJ1-4	-	few	TGTGCCAGCACCGTCGGAGGTCCTAGTGAAAAACTGTTTTTT	CASTVGGPSEKLFF
TRBV5-6	TRBJ1-5	-	few	TGTGCCAGCAGCTTGGGCTGGAGGCGCGACAATCAGCCCCAGCATTTT	CASSLGWRRDNQPQHF
TRBV7-9	TRBJ1-1	-	-	TGTGCCAGCAGCTTAGGTGCGGGCACTGAAGCTTTCTTT	CASSLGAGTEAFF
TRBV6-5	TRBJ2-3	TRBD2	-	TGTGCCAGCAGTCGGACTAGCGGGAGAACAGATACGCAGTATTTT	CASSRTSGRTDTQYF
TRBV7-9	TRBJ2-3	TRBD2	-	TGTTCCAGCAGCTTACCGACATTAAGCGGGATAGACACAGATACGCAGTATTTT	CSSSLPTLSGIDTDTQYF
TRBV5-1	TRBJ2-2	TRBD2	-	TGCGCCAGCAGCTTCCCTAGCGGGAGGAGCACCGGGGAGCTGTTTTTT	CASSFPSGRSTGELFF
TRBV27	TRBJ2-1	-	-	TGTGCCAGCACCCTGAGGGGGTCACTTGAGCAGTTCTTC	CASTLRGSLEQFF
TRBV7-2	TRBJ2-5	-	-	TGTGCCAGCAGCTTAGGACAGGCAATAGGGGAGACCCAGTACTTC	CASSLGQAIGETQYF
TRBV7-8	TRBJ2-2	TRBD1	-	TGTGCCAGCAGCTTCCGGGACAGGCACACCGGGGAGCTGTTTTTT	CASSFRDRHTGELFF
TRBV14	TRBJ1-2	-	few	TGTGCCAGCAGCCAAGACAGTGGCTACACCTTC	CASSQDSGYTF
TRBV6-1	TRBJ2-7	TRBD2	-	TGTGCCAGCAGTGGAGGACTAGCGGGACCTTACGAGCAGTACTTC	CASSGGLAGPYEQYF
TRBV18	TRBJ1-1	-	few	TGTGCCAGCTCTCCGGACAGAAAGAACACTGAAGCTTTCTTT	CASSPDRKNTEAFF
TRBV19	TRBJ1-1	TRBD1	-	TGTGCCAGTAGTATAGTGGGGACAGGGAACACTGAAGCTTTCTTT	CASSIVGTGNTEAFF
TRBV5-1	TRBJ1-4	-	few	TGCGCCAGCAGCTTGTCGGGGGCAACTAATGAAAAACTGTTTTTT	CASSLSGATNEKLFF
TRBV5-6	TRBJ1-2	TRBD1	few	TGTGCCAGCAGCCCCCAGGGGGTGGGTGGCTACACCTTC	CASSPQGVGGYTF
TRBV5-4	TRBJ1-2	TRBD1	-	TGTGCCAGCAGCCCGGGACAGGAGAACTATGGCTACACCTTC	CASSPGQENYGYTF
TRBV5-1	TRBJ2-1	TRBD1	-	TGCGCCAGCTCCCCCGAGTCCCCAGGGGGCGGGCAGTTCTTC	CASSPESPGGGQFF
TRBV5-1	TRBJ2-3	-	-	TGCGCCAGCAGCTTGGGAGGAGATACGCAGTATTTT	CASSLGGDTQYF
TRBV5-1	TRBJ2-3	TRBD2	-	TGCGCCAGCAGCCCGGGACTAGCGGGAGATGCAGATACGCAGTATTTT	CASSPGLAGDADTQYF
TRBV27	TRBJ1-5	TRBD1	-	TGTGCCAGCAGTCTGATTTGGACAGGGGGCAATCAGCCCCAGCATTTT	CASSLIWTGGNQPQHF
TRBV4-2	TRBJ2-7	-	-	TGTGCCAGCAGCCAAGATAGCGGAGGGGCCTACGAGCAGTACTTC	CASSQDSGGAYEQYF
TRBV15	TRBJ1-4	-	-	TGTGCCACCAGCAGAGATCTAGAGGCTAATGAAAAACTGTTTTTT	CATSRDLEANEKLFF
TRBV30	TRBJ1-5	-	few	TGTGCCTGGAGTGGGGGGGGTAATCAGCCCCAGCATTTT	CAWSGGGNQPQHF
TRBV5-8	TRBJ1-2	-	-	TGTGCCAGCCGGCTCCCGGGACTTTTTGACTACACCTTC	CASRLPGLFDYTF
TRBV30	TRBJ2-7	-	-	TGTGCCTGGTCGCGGGACCGGTACGAGCAGTACTTC	CAWSRDRYEQYF
TRBV9	TRBJ1-2	TRBD1	-	TGTGCCAGCAGCGTAGGGTGGACAGGGTTTGGCGGCTACACCTTC	CASSVGWTGFGGYTF
TRBV29-1	TRBJ2-3	TRBD1	-	TGCAGCGGGTACCGGATACAGGGGGCGGAAGATACGCAGTATTTT	CSGYRIQGAEDTQYF
TRBV5-4	TRBJ1-2	TRBD1	-	TGTGCCAGCACCCCCGGGACAGGGGGCATTAGCTATGGCTACACCTTC	CASTPGTGGISYGYTF
TRBV5-1	TRBJ2-1	-	-	TGCGCCAGCAGCTTGGTCGACTCGAGAAATGAGCAGTTCTTC	CASSLVDSRNEQFF
TRBV18	TRBJ1-2	TRBD1	-	TGTGCCAGCTCCGGGAGCCTCCGGGACAGGGGACGCGGAGGCTACACCTTC	CASSGSLRDRGRGGYTF
TRBV19	TRBJ1-1	TRBD1	-	TGTGCCAGTACAGTGACAGGGGAGAACACTGAAGCTTTCTTT	CASTVTGENTEAFF
TRBV18	TRBJ2-7	-	-	TGTGCCAGCTCACCAGGGAGGGGGACCTACGAGCAGTACTTC	CASSPGRGTYEQYF
TRBV5-1	TRBJ2-1	-	-	TGCGCCAGCAGCCTAGCACTACGGGAGGAGCAGTTCTTC	CASSLALREEQFF
TRBV19	TRBJ2-7	TRBD1	-	TGTGCCAGTAGTATATCCTCTGACAAGGGACAGGGGACTACCTACGAGCAGTACTTC	CASSISSDKGQGTTYEQYF
TRBV5-4	TRBJ2-5	TRBD2	-	TGTGCCAGCAGCCCATCAAGGACTAGCCTCCAAGAGACCCAGTACTTC	CASSPSRTSLQETQYF
TRBV5-6	TRBJ2-5	-	few	TGTGCCAGCAATCGGCGGGATGGCGAGACCCAGTACTTC	CASNRRDGETQYF
TRBV2	TRBJ1-2	-	-	TGTGCCAGCAGGGCCAACAGGGAAGCTAACTATGGCTACACCTTC	CASRANREANYGYTF
TRBV5-1	TRBJ2-1	-	-	TGCGCCAGCAGGGGGGACTCGAGCTCCTACAATGAGCAGTTCTTC	CASRGDSSSYNEQFF
TRBV2	TRBJ2-2	TRBD2	-	TGTGCCAGCAGTTTAATTCCGACTAGCGGAATTAACACCGGGGAGCTGTTTTTT	CASSLIPTSGINTGELFF
TRBV27	TRBJ2-7	TRBD2	-	TGTGCCAGCAGTTCGGGACTAGCGGTTTCCTACGAGCAGTACTTC	CASSSGLAVSYEQYF
TRBV2	TRBJ2-3	TRBD2	-	TGTGCCAGCAGTGAAGTCCTAGCGGGATTCACAGATACGCAGTATTTT	CASSEVLAGFTDTQYF
TRBV5-6	TRBJ2-3	TRBD2	-	TGTGCCAGCAGCTTAGCTAGCGGAGACACAGATACGCAGTATTTT	CASSLASGDTDTQYF
TRBV10-3	TRBJ2-7	TRBD2	-	TGTGCCATCAGTGAGGGGACTAGAGCCTACGAGCAGTACTTC	CAISEGTRAYEQYF
TRBV27	TRBJ2-1	-	-	TGTGCCAGCAGGGGGAGAGGGCGGGCGGCTGAGCAGTTCTTC	CASRGRGRAAEQFF
TRBV5-6	TRBJ2-3	TRBD2	-	TGTGCCAGCAGCCTCGGGACTAGCGATACGCAGTATTTT	CASSLGTSDTQYF
TRBV5-1	TRBJ2-5	-	-	TGCGCCAGCAGTCCAGCGGTACAAGAGACCCAGTACTTC	CASSPAVQETQYF
TRBV7-9	TRBJ2-6	-	-	TGTTCCAGCACCTCAACAGTCAGCTCGGTCTCTGGGGCCAACGTCCTGACTTTC	CSSTSTVSSVSGANVLTF
TRBV29-1	TRBJ2-3	TRBD1	-	TGCAGCGTCGAGGGGAGCAGGGGGACAGATACGCAGTATTTT	CSVEGSRGTDTQYF
TRBV19	TRBJ2-1	-	-	TGTGCCAGTAGGGTAGCGGCCAGCACTTACAATGAGCAGTTCTTC	CASRVAASTYNEQFF